One sample yielded the 10 T cell receptor beta chains listed below, sequenced in a study of T cells in Graves' hyperthyroidism and ophthalmopathy. The investigators amplified TCR beta CDR3 regions from RNA transcripts. First-round RT-PCR with HTBI primers amplified the TCR CDR3 region. TCRdb passed the multiplex PCR reads through MiXCR, listing each CDR3 protein once. The sample contains fewer than 500,000 distinct CDR3 sequences, roughly 13% of which appear only once. Source material: blood. The receptors shown here come from a man younger than 45 with Graves' hyperthyroidism that later progressed to Graves' ophthalmopathy.

Many counts were recorded for this clonotype. CDR3 region: CASSRLKGTMNTEAFF. CDR3 DNA sequence: TGTGCCAGCAGCAGACTCAAAGGTACTATGAACACTGAAGCTTTCTTT. The chain recombines TRBV27 with TRBJ1-1; D not certain. The germline V and J ends were trimmed by 6 bases and 0 bases, with 17 bases remaining between them. The length of the CDR3 is 16 residues. Germline assignment: CDR1 MNHEY and CDR2 SMNVEV (reference sequence).

As to this clonotype: No conserved phenylalanine or tryptophan is present at the end of the CDR3, so a read error is the likely explanation. This chain connects TRBV15 to TRBJ1-6; no clear D. V lost 0 bases and J lost 7, with 10 bases in between. The CDR3 covers 15 residues. CDR1 and CDR2 from the germline V gene are LNHNV and YYDKDF (reference sequence). The CDR3 protein is CATSRDVGNNSPLHL. The CDR3 DNA sequence: TGTGCCACCAGCAGAGATGTGGGTAACAATTCACCCCTCCACCTT.

This clonotype was counted ten times or more. The V and J genes are TRBV7-9 and TRBJ2-5; D gene ambiguous. The CDR3 totals 15 residues. The germline CDR1 and CDR2 sequences are SEHNR and FQNEAQ (reference sequence). With 4 bases removed from V and 0 bases from J, the gap between germline ends came to 12 bases. The CDR3 region has the DNA TGTGCCAGCAGCTCGAACCATATGTACCAAGAGACCCAGTACTTC. The encoded protein is CASSSNHMYQETQYF. Supplemented by reference TRBV7-9 and TRBJ2-5, the full variable domain reads DTGVSQNPRHKITKRGQNVTFRCDPISEHNRLYWYRQTLGQGPEFLTYFQNEAQLEKSRLLSDRFSAERPKGSFSTLEIQRTEQGDSAMYLCASSSNHMYQETQYFGPGTRLLVL.

This clonotype was counted between two and nine times. The CDR3 DNA reads as TGCGCCAGCAGCCAAAGACAGGACAATCAGCCCCAGCATTTT. It specifies CASSQRQDNQPQHF. The rearrangement uses TRBV4-1 and TRBJ1-5; TRBD1 might be the D (6 bases). This CDR3 spans 14 amino acids. Germline V CDR1 and CDR2: MGHRA, YSYEKL. The germline V and J ends were trimmed by 2 bases and 3 bases, with 8 bases remaining between them.

This clonotype was seen many times. V is TRBV12-3 or TRBV12-4 and J is TRBJ2-7, with 8 positions matching TRBD1. Trimming took 3 bases from V and 3 from J; bases not matched to a gene: 4. The CDR3 is 14 amino acids. Written as DNA, the CDR3 is TGTGCCAGCAGTTTGGCCACAGGGGGCTACGAGCAGTACTTC. Protein: CASSLATGGYEQYF.

The V call is TRBV6-2 or TRBV6-3, the J call TRBJ1-3; the D is unclear. The CDR3 has 17 amino acids. Germline CDR1 reads MNHEY; CDR2 reads SVGEGT. Trimming stripped 1 base from V and 0 bases from J, with 13 bases between. The CDR3, as DNA: TGTGCCAGCAGTTACTTCGGCGACGGTAGCTCTGGAAACACCATATATTTT. This codes for CASSYFGDGSSGNTIYF.

This clonotype was seen a handful of times. The CDR3 here is CASSVTGTSTDTQYF. In DNA form, the CDR3 reads TGTGCCAGCAGTGTTACCGGGACTAGCACAGATACGCAGTATTTT. The chain carries TRBV25-1 and TRBJ2-3, with D tentatively TRBD2 (6 bases). Trimming removed 4 bases at V and 0 bases at J, with 11 bases between. Per germline, CDR1 MGHDK and CDR2 SYGVNS. This CDR3 has 15 amino acids.

The chain carries TRBV7-2 and TRBJ2-7; possibly TRBD1 for D (5 bases). Germline CDR1 and CDR2: SGHTA and FQGNSA. The CDR3 loop spans 12 amino acids. Trimming took off 5 bases at V and 6 bases at J, with 11 bases between the two ends. As DNA, the CDR3 is TGTGCCAGCAGCACCTCCACAGGCGAGCAGTACTTC. Translating gives CASSTSTGEQYF.

The chain recombines TRBV7-9 with TRBJ2-1; no clear D. Between the trimmed V and J ends, which lost 3 bases and 5 bases, there was a span of 8 bases. The CDR3 runs to 13 residues. Per the germline V gene, CDR1 is SEHNR and CDR2 is FQNEAQ (reference sequence). CDR3 sequence: CASSFVGHNEQFF. The CDR3 DNA reads TGTGCCAGCAGCTTTGTTGGGCACAATGAGCAGTTCTTC.

This clonotype occurred many times. The chain links TRBV29-1 to TRBJ1-1; possibly TRBD1 for D (5 bases). Germline-derived CDR1 and CDR2 are SQVTM and ANQGSEA. The CDR3 has 12 residues. V dropped 6 bases and J dropped 3 bases, with 11 bases sitting between them. This chain's CDR3 is CSVGLGDTEAFF. DNA of the CDR3: TGCAGCGTCGGACTAGGGGACACTGAAGCTTTCTTT.